This T cell receptor (beta chain) was sequenced for a study of molecular identifiers for immune sequencing clone quantification. This clonotype was seen more than once but under ten times. Previously reported methods and listed TCR primers produced the bulk TCR libraries. TCRdb re-analysed the PCR reads in MiXCR, keeping a single row per CDR3 protein. The profile shows hundreds of thousands of distinct CDR3 sequences, less than 30% of them singletons. The V end was cut by 5 bases, the J end by 8 bases, with 9 bases between. There are 12 residues in the CDR3. Looked up from germline, CDR1 is MNHEY and CDR2 is SMNVEV (reference sequence).

The V call is TRBV27, the J call TRBJ2-2; D uncertain. The specimen was naive CD8+ T cells from blood, with Jurkat cell RNA spiked in. Subset reported: FACS-sorted CD8+CD4-CCR7+CD45RA+ naive T cells. This TCR was recovered from a human donor in good health. Some libraries in this study had Jurkat cell RNA spiked in. CDR3 amino acids: CASSPVLGELFF. The CDR3 DNA reads TGTGCCAGCAGTCCCGTCCTGGGGGAGCTGTTTTTT.